The 19 T cell receptor beta chains below come from one sample, sequenced in a study of blood T cells in healthy people across ages. With a J-beta primer mix and a sample-barcoded 5' primer, a second PCR ran about 7 to 11 cycles. In TCRdb, the 5' RACE reads were re-called with MiXCR into one record per CDR3 protein. The sample shows about 930,000 distinct CDR3 sequences, under 35% of them seen only once. The same specimen was also included in a second study, on T cells of mothers and their children.

Source material: blood. The source is a woman aged 40 to 49 in good health.

This chain uses TRBV7-9 with TRBJ1-2, with a possible D match to TRBD1 (6 bases). Trimming cost V 5 bases and J 7 bases, with 14 bases left between them. The germline V gene has CDR1 SEHNR and CDR2 FQNEAQ (reference sequence). The CDR3 sequence is 13 residues long. The CDR3 sequence is CASSIAGAGGYTF. The CDR3 DNA sequence: TGTGCCAGCAGCATCGCGGGGGCGGGTGGCTACACCTTC.

The CDR3 coding sequence is TGTGCCAGCAGTGACCACGAAAAGACAGGGATTCCTGAAGCTTTCTTT. Its protein is CASSDHEKTGIPEAFF. This rearrangement joins TRBV6-1 to TRBJ1-1; 7 bases are shared with TRBD1. The V segment lost 3 bases and the J segment 6 bases; nucleotides outside the gene matches: 13. Germline V gene data show CDR1 as MNHNS and CDR2 as SASEGT. CDR3 length: 16 residues.

This clonotype occurred a few times. This sequence joins TRBV12-3 or TRBV12-4 and TRBJ2-7; D ambiguous. The CDR3 spans 13 residues. V lost 5 bases, J lost 0 bases, and 8 bases lay in between. The CDR3, as DNA: TGTGCCAGCAGTATCCGGGTCTCCTACGAGCAGTACTTC. Its protein product is CASSIRVSYEQYF.

A note on this clonotype: At one of its ends the junction is not consistent with the germline gene, which may arise from a read error. The chain links TRBV6-5 to TRBJ1-5; possibly TRBD1 for D (5 bases). CDR1 and CDR2 (germline): MNHEY, SVGAGI. The CDR3 has 19 amino acids. The DNA for the CDR3 is TGTACCAGCAGTTACTATCTGACGCCCAGGGTCAGCCATGTTCAGCCCCAGCATTTT. This codes for CTSSYYLTPRVSHVQPQHF.

The table lists this clonotype with many counts. The CDR3 here is CAISGSGQSTQETQYF. The CDR3 DNA reads as TGTGCCATCAGTGGCTCGGGACAGTCTACCCAAGAGACCCAGTACTTC. The chain has TRBV10-3 and TRBJ2-5; 7 bases map to TRBD1. Looked up from germline, CDR1 is ENHRY and CDR2 is SYGVKD. J lost 1 base, V lost 4 bases, and 9 bases had no gene match. The CDR3 has 16 amino acids.

This clonotype was seen at least ten times. The DNA of the CDR3 is TGTGCCAGCAGTGACAGACAGGGATTTTTTCGCTACGAGCAGTACTTC. This translates into CASSDRQGFFRYEQYF. This chain joins TRBV6-1 and TRBJ2-7, with 7 bases identical to TRBD1. The CDR3 has 16 amino acids. The V and J ends lost 3 bases and 3 bases, in that order; junction bases with no gene match: 11. The V gene's germline CDR1 is MNHNS and CDR2 SASEGT.

This clonotype was observed many times. V usage is TRBV7-8 and J usage is TRBJ2-3, with TRBD2 as a possible D gene (7 bases). This CDR3 has 15 amino acids. With 5 bases removed from V and 5 bases from J, the gap between germline ends came to 17 bases. Germline V gene lookup returns CDR1 SGHVS and CDR2 FQNEAQ. The CDR3 reads CASSPRGGGGDTQYF. The CDR3 bases are TGTGCCAGCAGCCCGAGGGGAGGGGGGGGAGATACGCAGTATTTT.

The chain is built from TRBV7-3 and TRBJ2-1, with 9 bases identical to TRBD2. The germline gives CDR1 SGHTA, CDR2 FQGTGA. Trimming took 4 bases from V and 4 from J; bases not matched to a gene: 11. The CDR3 extends over 17 amino acids. As DNA, the CDR3 is TGTGCCAGCAGCTCCCTTTACCGGACTAGCGCGTACAATGAGCAGTTCTTC. This gives the protein CASSSLYRTSAYNEQFF.

This chain links TRBV6-5 with TRBJ1-1; the D gene is possibly TRBD1 (5 bases). This CDR3 comprises 15 residues. V dropped 2 bases and J dropped 4 bases, with 14 bases sitting between them. Looked up from germline, CDR1 is MNHEY and CDR2 is SVGAGI. This chain's CDR3 is CASSYSAGGGTEAFF. CDR3 coding DNA: TGTGCCAGCAGTTACAGTGCGGGGGGAGGCACTGAAGCTTTCTTT.

The sample holds a few counts of this clonotype. The CDR3 coding sequence is TGTGCCAGCAGTTACTCCGGACGGGGGGCGAACGAGCAGTACTTC. Its translation is CASSYSGRGANEQYF. The V and J genes are TRBV6-5 and TRBJ2-7; TRBD2 might be the D (7 bases). The CDR3 has 15 amino acids. V lost 0 bases and J 5 bases, leaving 14 bases between the germline ends. Germline assignment: CDR1 MNHEY and CDR2 SVGAGI.

This clonotype was found many times. The CDR3, as DNA: TGTGCCAGCAGCTTAGACAGGAGGTTGGGCTACACCTTC. Amino acids: CASSLDRRLGYTF. The chain has TRBV7-2 and TRBJ1-2; the D gene is possibly TRBD1 (5 bases). The CDR3 covers 13 residues. Germline CDR1 SGHTA, CDR2 FQGNSA. Trimming cost V 1 base and J 8 bases, with 11 bases left between them.

The rearrangement joins TRBV4-3 to TRBJ2-1; 8 bases are shared with TRBD2. The CDR3 length is 17 residues. The J segment lost 6 bases and the V segment lost 0 bases, leaving 10 bases of the junction unmatched. Germline V gene lookup returns CDR1 LGHNA and CDR2 YSLEER. CDR3 coding DNA: TGCGCCAGCAGCCAAGAGCGGGGGGTTAGTATGGTCAATGAGCAGTTCTTC. Translating it yields CASSQERGVSMVNEQFF.

This clonotype was recorded many times. The V call is TRBV6-2 or TRBV6-3, the J call TRBJ2-7, with 11 bases fitting TRBD1. The J segment lost 3 bases and the V segment lost 5 bases, leaving 9 bases of the junction unmatched. CDR3 length: 16 residues. Germline V CDR1 and CDR2: MNHEY, SVGEGT. The CDR3 spells CASSPAGTGGLYEQYF. CDR3 coding DNA: TGTGCCAGCAGTCCCGCCGGGACAGGGGGTCTCTACGAGCAGTACTTC.

This clonotype was seen at least ten times. V gene TRBV7-3 combines with J gene TRBJ2-1; 8 bases line up with TRBD1. Germline CDR1 and CDR2: SGHTA and FQGTGA. After removal of 4 bases from V and 4 bases from J, the junction contained 6 bases not matched to a gene. This CDR3 has 15 amino acids. CDR3 DNA: TGTGCCAGCAGCTCAACGGGACAGGCTTACAATGAGCAGTTCTTC. It yields the protein CASSSTGQAYNEQFF.

This sequence joins TRBV5-1 and TRBJ2-3, with 12 bases fitting TRBD1. V trimming: 3 bases; J trimming: 5 bases; junction bases outside the gene matches: 7. The CDR3 is 16 residues long. Looked up from germline, CDR1 is SGHRS and CDR2 is YFSETQ. CDR3 sequence (DNA): TGCGCCAGCAGCTGGGCCGGGACAGGGGGCGGAGATACGCAGTATTTT. Its protein is CASSWAGTGGGDTQYF.

This clonotype appeared a few times. The V call is TRBV4-3, the J call TRBJ1-2; D is unresolved. Germline V lookup: CDR1 LGHNA, CDR2 YSLEER. The CDR3 covers 14 residues. Trimming shortened V by 1 base and J by 2 bases, and 8 bases separated the two germline ends. CDR3 residues: CASSQVARNYGYTF. CDR3 sequence (DNA): TGCGCCAGCAGCCAAGTGGCCAGAAACTATGGCTACACCTTC.

The table lists this clonotype with many counts. This rearrangement joins TRBV4-1 to TRBJ2-1, with D possibly being TRBD1 or TRBD2 (5 bases each). Germline CDR1 is MGHRA and CDR2 is YSYEKL. The CDR3 consists of 16 residues. The V end lost 3 bases, the J end lost 0 bases, and 12 bases lay between the germline ends. The CDR3 region has the DNA TGCGCCAGCAGCCAGGGCCGGGACCTCTCCTACAATGAGCAGTTCTTC. Amino acid sequence: CASSQGRDLSYNEQFF.

The rearrangement uses TRBV20-1 and TRBJ1-1; D may be TRBD1 (5 bases). Germline V gene data show CDR1 as DFQATT and CDR2 as SNEGSKA (reference sequence). V was pared by 4 bases and J by 6 bases, with 12 bases between. The CDR3 covers 12 residues. The CDR3 sequence: CSATDRDPEAFF. The CDR3, as DNA: TGCAGTGCTACAGACAGAGACCCTGAAGCTTTCTTT.

This clonotype has at least ten counts. The chain uses TRBV5-6 and TRBJ2-6; a weak D match, TRBD1 (6 bases). Germline values: CDR1 SGHDT, CDR2 YYEEEE. The CDR3 extends over 19 amino acids. Trimming pared 3 bases from V and 4 bases from J, leaving 23 bases between. CDR3 region: CASSSTGTRDLSGANVLTF. The CDR3 nucleotides are TGTGCCAGCAGCTCGACCGGGACAAGGGATTTGTCCGGGGCCAACGTCCTGACTTTC.